The entry below describes one T cell receptor beta chain. Its cognate antigen is unknown. A read error may account for a junction end that differs from germline. TCRbeta libraries were built with three rounds of nested PCR, modified from ARM-PCR. TCRdb called the multiplex PCR reads again in MiXCR, with one record for every CDR3 protein. The sample consists of about 50,000 distinct CDR3 sequences, about 80% of them appearing once. These data come from a study of tumor and adjacent non-tumor tissue in lung cancer. Overall study context: There were 11 to 12 adenocarcinoma, a couple of squamous cell carcinoma and 1 small cell lung cancer cases. On average, productive TCRbeta reads reached about 4.17 million per sample. Study outcomes and limitations: Significantly higher TCR diversity was found in tumor than normal lung.

The CDR3 consists of 14 residues. CDR1 is LGHNT, CDR2 FRNRAP, per germline. No cell sorting was done before RNA was extracted from the tissue. This non-tumor lung sample came from over 3 cm beyond the tumor edge. The chain couples TRBV12-5 to TRBJ2-3; 7 bases fit TRBD1. The receptor was isolated from a woman aged 55-70 years with non-small cell lung cancer. The specimen was distant non-tumor lung tissue. The CDR3: CTRGNRQGPDTQYF. The DNA for the CDR3 is TGTACTAGAGGTAACCGACAGGGCCCAGATACGCAGTATTTT. The full variable domain, in which reference TRBV12-5 and TRBJ2-3 provide the parts outside the CDR3, is DARVTQTPRHKVTEMGQEVTMRCQPILGHNTVFWYRQTMMQGLELLAYFRNRAPLDDSGMPKDRFSAEMPDATLATLKIQPSEPRDSAVYFCTRGNRQGPDTQYFGPGTRLTVL.